In its sample, the clone carrying this T cell receptor beta chain was seen many times. Sequencing libraries for TCR beta were prepared with iRepertoire HTBI primers and Arm-PCR of CDR3 regions. TCRdb analysed the multiplex PCR reads with MiXCR anew, one entry per CDR3 protein. The data hold about 420,000 distinct CDR3 sequences, with 16% observed a single time. These data come from a study of regulatory T cells in long-lasting Graves disease. Time point indicated: newly diagnosed GD, antithyroid drugs for less than 3 months. Scientists built the TCR library using RNA that was extracted from PBMCs. Staff drew roughly 9 milliliters of peripheral blood into EDTA tubes. This CDR3 is 16 amino acids long. Trimming at V came to 3 bases and at J to 2 bases, leaving 5 bases not matched to a gene. Germline CDR1 and CDR2: SEHNR and FQNEAQ (reference sequence). This same sample was also taken into another study, of T cells in Graves' hyperthyroidism and ophthalmopathy. That source reports: Diagnoses rested on clinical symptoms, serum thyroxine and TRAb, thyroid ultrasound and orbital computed tomography. Initially, a first-round RT-PCR of the TCR CDR3 employed the HTBI primer set. Blood held most thyroid clonotypes expanded above 0.001 frequency.

This clonotype was obtained from a woman in her late teens or twenties with Graves disease. The chain recombines TRBV7-9 with TRBJ2-3, with 10 bases that match TRBD1. The source material was peripheral blood mononuclear cells (PBMCs), sampled at new diagnosis, from a patient treated with antithyroid drugs. The CDR3: CASSLWTGGFTDTQYF. The CDR3 nucleotides read TGTGCCAGCAGCTTGTGGACAGGGGGATTCACAGATACGCAGTATTTT.